A selection of T cell receptor beta chains follows, all from one sample in a study of T cell repertoires in cytomegalovirus infection. One entry per CDR3 protein, called by TCRdb with MiXCR from the reads. The top ten clones hold 65% to 75% of a sample with about 110,000 distinct CDR3 sequences, under 55% of them seen once. Antigen specificity for these receptors is unknown. The sequencing used CD8+ T cells from cultured PBMCs, collected from culture after CMV antigen stimulation. These receptors were obtained from a human donor in good health (CMV status not recorded). Some clones in this sample may be carry-over from other donors' samples. Both conserved end residues are part of each CDR3. D genes are given only for firm matches. Clone size is shown for a subset of rows, as once, few, many or a class of expanded clone.

v_gene	abundance	j_gene	d_gene	CDR3aa	CDR3nt
TRBV7-6	-	TRBJ2-5	TRBD2	CASSFYSGGALETQYF	TGTGCCAGCAGCTTCTATAGCGGGGGGGCTTTAGAGACCCAGTACTTC
TRBV7-6	few	TRBJ2-5	-	CASSSTKVPRETQYF	TGTGCCAGCAGCTCCACAAAGGTCCCTCGGGAGACCCAGTACTTC
TRBV4-1	-	TRBJ2-7	-	CASSQVQSDSYEQYF	TGCGCCAGCAGCCAAGTACAGTCAGACTCCTACGAGCAGTACTTC
TRBV12-3/TRBV12-4	-	TRBJ1-5	-	CASSFVARGFQPQHF	TGTGCCAGCAGTTTCGTTGCCAGGGGTTTTCAGCCCCAGCATTTT
TRBV3-1	few	TRBJ2-3	-	CASSELDRDPDTQYF	TGTGCCAGCAGCGAGCTGGACCGGGACCCAGATACGCAGTATTTT
TRBV3-1	-	TRBJ1-1	-	CASRRVSHTEAFF	TGTGCCAGCCGTCGAGTGTCCCACACTGAAGCTTTCTTT
TRBV19	few	TRBJ2-7	TRBD1	CASSIVPRQGVGYEQYF	TGTGCCAGTAGTATAGTTCCACGACAGGGAGTAGGCTACGAGCAGTACTTC
TRBV12-3/TRBV12-4	-	TRBJ1-1	-	CASSPRTDNTEAFF	TGTGCCAGCAGTCCGCGGACAGACAACACTGAAGCTTTCTTT
TRBV14	-	TRBJ2-2	-	CASSQRTVTGELFF	TGTGCCAGCAGCCAAAGGACAGTTACCGGGGAGCTGTTTTTT
TRBV28	few	TRBJ1-5	-	CASSWGPGPVGLQPQHF	TGTGCCAGCAGTTGGGGTCCGGGCCCGGTGGGGTTGCAGCCCCAGCATTTT
TRBV5-1	-	TRBJ1-4	TRBD1	CASSTPTGQGFNEKLFF	TGCGCCAGCAGCACCCCGACGGGACAGGGGTTTAATGAAAAACTGTTTTTT
TRBV29-1	-	TRBJ2-7	TRBD2	CSGLAGGSSYEQYF	TGCAGCGGTCTAGCGGGGGGAAGCTCCTACGAGCAGTACTTC
TRBV7-8	-	TRBJ1-1	TRBD1	CASRYGTATSNTEAFF	TGTGCCAGCAGATATGGGACAGCCACTTCTAACACTGAAGCTTTCTTT
TRBV6-1	few	TRBJ2-5	TRBD2	CASSEWTSGGTRETQYF	TGTGCCAGCAGTGAATGGACTAGCGGGGGAACACGAGAGACCCAGTACTTC
TRBV11-2	-	TRBJ2-1	TRBD1	CASRTGYEQFF	TGTGCCAGCAGGACAGGGTATGAGCAGTTCTTC
TRBV7-2	-	TRBJ2-1	TRBD2	CASTTLAGGHNEQFF	TGTGCCAGCACCACACTAGCGGGGGGGCACAATGAGCAGTTCTTC
TRBV2	many	TRBJ1-6	-	CASNTKPGQDYNSPLHF	TGTGCCAGCAACACCAAGCCGGGACAAGACTATAATTCACCCCTCCACTTT
TRBV7-6	many	TRBJ2-7	TRBD2	CASSPEGLASYEQYF	TGTGCCAGCAGTCCCGAGGGACTAGCCTCCTACGAGCAGTACTTC
TRBV4-2	many	TRBJ1-2	-	CASSQAHKDRSYGYTF	TGTGCCAGCAGCCAAGCCCATAAGGACAGATCCTATGGCTACACCTTC
TRBV12-3/TRBV12-4	-	TRBJ1-5	-	CASTGTYNQPQHF	TGTGCCAGCACCGGGACCTACAATCAGCCCCAGCATTTT
TRBV20-1	-	TRBJ2-7	TRBD2	CSARDGKRGFYEQYF	TGCAGTGCTAGAGATGGGAAGCGGGGGTTCTACGAGCAGTACTTC
TRBV11-2	-	TRBJ1-1	TRBD1	CASSPGRDRILNTEAFF	TGTGCCAGCAGCCCAGGTCGGGACAGAATATTGAACACTGAAGCTTTCTTT
TRBV5-4	few	TRBJ2-3	TRBD2	CASSPLAADTQYF	TGTGCCAGCAGCCCGCTAGCGGCAGATACGCAGTATTTT
TRBV15	many	TRBJ2-2	-	CATSRAGYTGELFF	TGTGCCACCAGCAGAGCGGGCTACACCGGGGAGCTGTTTTTT
TRBV7-3	-	TRBJ2-5	TRBD1	CASSTGTGGRETQYF	TGTGCCAGCAGTACCGGGACAGGGGGAAGAGAGACCCAGTACTTC
TRBV28	-	TRBJ1-6	-	CASSPEIYNSPLHF	TGTGCCAGCAGTCCCGAGATCTATAATTCACCCCTCCACTTT
TRBV5-1	few	TRBJ2-7	-	CASSLGTRGNEQYF	TGCGCCAGCAGCCTGGGGACAAGAGGAAACGAGCAGTACTTC
TRBV7-8	-	TRBJ2-3	-	CASSLPTGASTDTQYF	TGTGCCAGCAGCTTACCTACAGGAGCTAGCACAGATACGCAGTATTTT
TRBV7-2	-	TRBJ1-3	-	CASSPLGDTIYF	TGTGCCAGCAGCCCTCTTGGGGACACCATATATTTT
TRBV19	-	TRBJ2-1	-	CASSMLGTLDNEQFF	TGTGCCAGTAGTATGCTCGGGACACTAGACAATGAGCAGTTCTTC
TRBV2	-	TRBJ1-1	-	CASRKRYTEAFF	TGTGCCAGCAGGAAACGGTACACTGAAGCTTTCTTT
TRBV4-1	-	TRBJ2-3	TRBD2	CASSGTSGGTDTQYF	TGCGCCAGCAGCGGCACTAGCGGAGGGACAGATACGCAGTATTTT
TRBV9	-	TRBJ1-2	TRBD1	CASSATITGDGYTF	TGTGCCAGCAGCGCTACAATTACAGGGGATGGCTACACCTTC
TRBV5-6	-	TRBJ2-7	TRBD1	CASRLDRGRVEQYF	TGTGCCAGCAGACTGGACAGGGGGCGAGTCGAGCAGTACTTC
TRBV6-5	-	TRBJ2-7	-	CASSYSKGYEQYF	TGTGCCAGCAGTTACTCGAAGGGTTACGAGCAGTACTTC
TRBV7-6	-	TRBJ2-3	-	CASSLEGSNTDTQYF	TGTGCCAGCAGCTTAGAGGGCAGTAACACAGATACGCAGTATTTT
TRBV19	-	TRBJ2-1	-	CASSIIASEQFF	TGTGCCAGTAGTATCATCGCGAGTGAGCAGTTCTTC
TRBV2	once	TRBJ1-1	-	CASSRDSLNTEAFF	TGTGCCAGCAGTCGCGACAGCCTGAACACTGAAGCTTTCTTT
TRBV24-1	few	TRBJ2-2	-	CATSARDAGNTGELFF	TGTGCCACCAGTGCTCGGGACGCAGGTAACACCGGGGAGCTGTTTTTT
TRBV6-2/TRBV6-3	-	TRBJ2-7	-	CASSYLGIGEQYF	TGTGCCAGCAGTTACTTGGGAATTGGCGAGCAGTACTTC
TRBV11-2	-	TRBJ2-7	TRBD2	CASSLAAGVTYEQYF	TGTGCCAGCAGCTTAGCAGCGGGGGTGACCTACGAGCAGTACTTC
TRBV28	few	TRBJ1-5	-	CAILPGNNQPQHF	TGTGCCATTTTGCCGGGTAACAATCAGCCCCAGCATTTT
TRBV19	few	TRBJ1-5	TRBD1	CASSIWGQNSNQPQHF	TGTGCCAGTAGTATTTGGGGACAGAATAGCAATCAGCCTCAGCATTTT
TRBV6-6	-	TRBJ2-5	-	CASNHFQETQYF	TGTGCCAGCAACCACTTTCAAGAGACCCAGTACTTC
TRBV11-2	-	TRBJ2-6	-	CASSLAFGANVLTF	TGTGCCAGCAGCCTGGCCTTTGGGGCCAACGTCCTGACTTTC
TRBV19	few	TRBJ1-1	-	CASSTGTQNTEAFF	TGTGCCAGTAGTACTGGGACACAGAACACTGAAGCTTTCTTT
TRBV6-5	-	TRBJ2-2	-	CASSYRGHSPNTGELFF	TGTGCCAGCAGTTACCGGGGGCACAGCCCGAACACCGGGGAGCTGTTTTTT
TRBV19	-	TRBJ2-7	TRBD2	CASSAGGGGAYEQYF	TGTGCCAGTAGCGCTGGCGGCGGGGGGGCCTACGAGCAGTACTTC
TRBV7-2	few	TRBJ1-6	TRBD1	CASSPLTGGKIVLHF	TGTGCCAGCAGCCCTCTTACAGGGGGCAAAATAGTCCTCCACTTT
TRBV25-1	-	TRBJ2-3	TRBD1	CASSMAGGYTDTQYF	TGTGCCAGCAGTATGGCAGGGGGTTACACAGATACGCAGTATTTT
TRBV12-3/TRBV12-4	-	TRBJ2-3	-	CASSAASTDTQYF	TGTGCCAGCAGTGCTGCCAGCACAGATACGCAGTATTTT
TRBV6-5	few	TRBJ2-1	-	CASSYSEGYNEQFF	TGTGCCAGCAGTTACTCGGAGGGGTACAATGAGCAGTTCTTC
TRBV6-6	-	TRBJ2-7	TRBD1	CASSYFQGAGSYEQYF	TGTGCCAGCAGTTATTTTCAGGGGGCAGGATCCTACGAGCAGTACTTC